This paragraph covers one T cell receptor beta chain sequence. PCR was performed a second time for roughly 7 to 11 cycles using a sample-barcoded 5' primer and a J-beta primer mix. TCRdb reprocessed the 5' RACE reads with MiXCR, giving one entry per CDR3 protein. The sample has about 800,000 distinct CDR3 sequences; approximately 25% are singletons. This record belongs to a study of blood T cells in healthy people across ages. The CDR3 has 16 residues. After removal of 3 bases from V and 7 bases from J, the junction contained 14 bases not matched to a gene. This sample was also put to use in a study of T cells of mothers and their children.

The chain recombines TRBV12-3 or TRBV12-4 with TRBJ2-7; 8 bases are a match to TRBD1. This clonotype was sampled from a boy under 18 in good health. The sequencing input was blood. The CDR3 sequence: CASSFGDRTGQWEQYF. The CDR3, as DNA: TGTGCCAGCAGTTTCGGGGACCGGACAGGGCAGTGGGAGCAGTACTTC.